These 8 T cell receptor beta chains came from one sample sequenced in a study of blood T cell repertoires in COVID-19. Assay used: immunoSEQ multiplex PCR; TCRdb lists only in-frame clones, some missing. The table shows about 120,000 clones, with 90% occurring only once. Sequences were obtained from peripheral blood. These receptors were taken from a human donor with active COVID-19. The donor label of this sample is uncertain.

The chain carries TRBV9 and TRBJ1-5; D is uncertain. The germline V and J ends were trimmed by 4 bases and 4 bases, with 9 bases remaining between them. This CDR3 spans 13 amino acids. From germline, CDR1 is SGDLS and CDR2 YYNGEE. The DNA of the CDR3 is TGTGCCAGCAGCCCCGAGTCTAATCAGCCCCAGCATTTT. Protein product: CASSPESNQPQHF.

The chain joins TRBV5-4 to TRBJ1-2; TRBD1 agrees at 8 bases. The ends lost 4 bases at V and 3 bases at J; junction bases unmatched: 5. Germline-derived CDR1 and CDR2 are SGHNT and YYREEE (reference sequence). The CDR3 is made up of 14 amino acids. The CDR3 DNA sequence: TGTGCCAGCAGCCCGGACAGGGCTTACTATGGCTACACCTTC. Protein product: CASSPDRAYYGYTF.

This chain uses TRBV7-2 with TRBJ2-7, with D tentatively TRBD1 (6 bases). Trimming removed 5 bases at V and 6 bases at J, with 20 bases between. The CDR3 extends over 15 amino acids. Germline lookup yields CDR1 SGHTA and CDR2 FQGNSA. CDR3 DNA: TGTGCCAGCAGCACCTCCGGCCAGGGGTTGGCCGAGCAGTACTTC. Amino acids: CASSTSGQGLAEQYF.

CDR3: CASSPRLAGDEQFF. DNA for the CDR3: TGTGCCAGCTCACCCCGCCTAGCCGGAGATGAGCAGTTCTTC. J is TRBJ2-1 and V is TRBV18; D possibly corresponds to TRBD2 (5 bases). V was shortened by 3 bases and J by 8 bases, with 14 bases between the two germline ends. The CDR3 spans 14 residues. From germline, CDR1 is KGHSH and CDR2 LQKENI.

The genes are TRBV5-4 and TRBJ2-5, with a possible D match to TRBD2 (7 bases). This CDR3 comprises 15 residues. Germline-derived CDR1 and CDR2 are SGHNT and YYREEE (reference sequence). Trimming left V 5 bases short and J 5 bases short, with 19 bases between. DNA of the CDR3: TGTGCCAGCAGGCAGTTGGGGGGGCGGGCGGAGACCCAGTACTTC. Its protein product is CASRQLGGRAETQYF.

The chain joins TRBV19 to TRBJ2-1, with D possibly being TRBD1 (6 bases). CDR1 LNHDA and CDR2 SQIVND come from the germline V gene (reference sequence). V lost 4 bases and J 10 bases, leaving 14 bases between the germline ends. The CDR3 spans 13 residues. Here the CDR3 reads CASSTNRVSEQFF. The CDR3 coding sequence is TGTGCCAGTAGTACTAACAGGGTAAGCGAGCAGTTCTTC.

A few counts support this clone. This sequence joins TRBV24-1 and TRBJ2-5, with a tentative D call TRBD2 (5 bases). In germline, CDR1 is KGHDR, CDR2 SFDVKD. With 4 bases removed from V and 4 bases from J, the gap between germline ends came to 15 bases. The CDR3 runs to 15 residues. CDR3 protein: CATSEPSAGGETQYF. CDR3 sequence (DNA): TGTGCCACCAGTGAACCCTCCGCGGGCGGAGAGACCCAGTACTTC.

The chain joins TRBV7-3 to TRBJ2-1, with TRBD1 matching over 7 bases. The V segment lost 2 bases and the J segment 1 base; nucleotides outside the gene matches: 8. This CDR3 is built from 17 residues. CDR1 SGHTA and CDR2 FQGTGA come from the germline V gene. The CDR3 sequence is CASSLSSTGASYNEQFF. The DNA for the CDR3 is TGTGCCAGCAGCTTATCCTCTACAGGGGCTTCCTACAATGAGCAGTTCTTC.